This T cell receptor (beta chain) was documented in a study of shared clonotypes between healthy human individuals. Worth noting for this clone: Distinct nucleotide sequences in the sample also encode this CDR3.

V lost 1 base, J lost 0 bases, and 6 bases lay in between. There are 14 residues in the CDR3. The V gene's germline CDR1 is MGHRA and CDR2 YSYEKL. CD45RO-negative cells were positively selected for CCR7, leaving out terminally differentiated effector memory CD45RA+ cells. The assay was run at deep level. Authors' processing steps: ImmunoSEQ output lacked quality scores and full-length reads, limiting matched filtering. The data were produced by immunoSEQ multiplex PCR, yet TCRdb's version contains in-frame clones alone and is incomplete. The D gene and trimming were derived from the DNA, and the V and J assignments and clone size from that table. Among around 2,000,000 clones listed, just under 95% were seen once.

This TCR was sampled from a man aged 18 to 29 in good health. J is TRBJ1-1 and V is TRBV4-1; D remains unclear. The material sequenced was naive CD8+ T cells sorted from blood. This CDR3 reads CASSQGDLNTEAFF. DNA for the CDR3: TGCGCCAGCAGCCAAGGAGACTTGAACACTGAAGCTTTCTTT.